This T cell receptor beta chain stems from a study of response to subunit inactivated influenza vaccine. TCRdb redid the calling of the RT-PCR reads with MiXCR, one entry per CDR3 protein. The table shows just over 300,000 distinct CDR3 sequences, with just over 20% occurring only once. Study-wide results and limits: Authors suggested each seasonal flu vaccination may recruit only limited numbers of new T cells.

For this clonotype: Its cognate antigen is unknown.

The CDR3 is 15 residues long. The germline V gene has CDR1 SGDLS and CDR2 YYNGEE. Deletions cut 1 base from V and 2 bases from J, with 13 bases between. This chain links TRBV9 with TRBJ2-7; D gene unclear. This TCR derives from a man between 50 and 75 years old who received an inactivated influenza vaccine. This specimen consisted of PBMCs from blood, obtained roughly 20 months after vaccination. The CDR3 DNA follows: TGTGCCAGCAGCGTAACGGACGGATTCACCTACGAGCAGTACTTC. Translated, it gives CASSVTDGFTYEQYF.